This T cell receptor (beta chain) is from a study of spatial heterogeneity in lung cancer. General observations from the study: Follow-up blood showed ubiquitous expanded tumor TCRs less than blood at resection did.

TCRdb called the 5' RACE reads again in MiXCR, with one record for every CDR3 protein. Of roughly 80,000 distinct CDR3 sequences in the sample, 8% were seen once. As for time point: sample taken at primary tumor resection. There were 75 or so donors, all of them untreated patients with early-stage non-small cell lung cancer. No cells were sorted before sequencing. The whole RNA sequenced was extracted from tumor, nontumor lung or frozen PBMC. Comment on this clonotype: Its antigen remains unidentified.

The sequence derives from a male donor with early-stage non-small cell lung cancer. Sequenced material: PBMCs, taken at surgery.

The CDR3 spells CASSLSTSTDTQYF. The CDR3 DNA reads TGTGCCAGCAGTTTATCCACTAGCACAGATACGCAGTATTTT. J is TRBJ2-3 and V is TRBV27; the D is unclear. Germline assignment: CDR1 MNHEY and CDR2 SMNVEV (reference sequence). Trimming cost V 0 bases and J 0 bases, with 4 bases left between them. The CDR3 is made up of 14 amino acids.